The present TCR beta chain was sequenced within a study of cytotoxic CD8 clonotypes in ibrutinib-treated CLL. Trimming left V 7 bases short and J 7 bases short, with 13 bases between. Per the germline V gene, CDR1 is SNHLY and CDR2 is FYNNEI. The CDR3 is made up of 13 amino acids. Only in-frame clones appear in the TCRdb table, and some are missing; sequencing was by immunoSEQ multiplex PCR. The data show 250,000 to 350,000 clones, 60% to 80% seen once. Sequencing used PBMCs, obtained at disease progression, from a patient treated with ibrutinib. The receptor was isolated from a human donor with chronic lymphocytic leukemia. This chain uses TRBV2 with TRBJ2-2; the D is unclear. The CDR3 loop is CASILTDRGELFF. DNA for the CDR3: TGTGCCAGCATTCTGACGGATCGCGGGGAGCTGTTTTTT.